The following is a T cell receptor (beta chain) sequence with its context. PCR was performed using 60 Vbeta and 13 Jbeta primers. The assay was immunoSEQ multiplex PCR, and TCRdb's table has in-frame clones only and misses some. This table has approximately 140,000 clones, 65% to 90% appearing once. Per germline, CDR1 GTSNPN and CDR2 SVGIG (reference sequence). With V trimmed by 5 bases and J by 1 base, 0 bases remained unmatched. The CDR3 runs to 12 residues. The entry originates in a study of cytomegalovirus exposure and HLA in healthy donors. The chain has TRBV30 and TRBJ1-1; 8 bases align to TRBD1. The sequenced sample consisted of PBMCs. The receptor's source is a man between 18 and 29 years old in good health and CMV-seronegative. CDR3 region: CAWGTGNTEAFF. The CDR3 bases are TGTGCCTGGGGGACAGGGAACACTGAAGCTTTCTTT.